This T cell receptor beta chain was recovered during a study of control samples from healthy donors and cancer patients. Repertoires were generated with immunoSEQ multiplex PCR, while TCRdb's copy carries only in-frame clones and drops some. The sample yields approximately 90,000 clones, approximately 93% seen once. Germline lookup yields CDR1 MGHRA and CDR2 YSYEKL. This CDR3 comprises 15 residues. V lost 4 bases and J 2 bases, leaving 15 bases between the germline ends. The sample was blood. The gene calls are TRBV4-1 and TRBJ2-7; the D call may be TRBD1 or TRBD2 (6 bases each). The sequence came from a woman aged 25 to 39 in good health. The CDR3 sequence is CASSRQGGGTYEQYF. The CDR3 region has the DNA TGCGCCAGCAGCCGGCAAGGAGGGGGTACCTACGAGCAGTACTTC.